This passage covers 31 T cell receptor beta chains from one sample sequenced in a study of shared clonotypes between healthy human individuals. The data were produced by immunoSEQ multiplex PCR, yet TCRdb's version contains in-frame clones alone and is incomplete. The data contain fewer than 1.4 million clones, 70% to 80% of them singletons. Sequencing was done on a sample of memory CD4+ T cells from PBMCs. Subset of the sample: CD45RA-negative fraction. The origin of the receptors is a man in his late teens or twenties in good health. Some clones in this sample may be carry-over from other donors' samples.

V gene TRBV18 combines with J gene TRBJ1-3, with 7 bases lining up with TRBD1. V gave up 1 base and J gave up 8 bases; unmatched junction bases: 11. CDR1 and CDR2 from the germline V gene are KGHSH and LQKENI. The CDR3 consists of 16 residues. The chain's CDR3 is CASSPQGGSSGDTIYF. The CDR3 nucleotides are TGTGCCAGCTCACCACAAGGGGGCAGCTCCGGGGACACCATATATTTT. Combining the CDR3 with reference TRBV18 and TRBJ1-3 gives the whole variable domain NAGVMQNPRHLVRRRGQEARLRCSPMKGHSHVYWYRQLPEEGLKFMVYLQKENIIDESGMPKERFSAEFPKEGPSILRIQQVVRGDSAAYFCASSPQGGSSGDTIYFGEGSWLTVV.

Regarding this clone: A much bigger clone sits one base away, suggesting this may be a read error. The V gene is TRBV7-2, the J gene TRBJ2-3; D gene unclear. Germline V gives CDR1 SGHTA, CDR2 FQGNSA. The CDR3 length is 12 residues. This CDR3 reads CASRLVTDTQYF. For the CDR3, the DNA is TGTGCCAGCAGATTAGTGACAGATACGCAGTATTTT.

CDR3 residues: CASSQDRYRGGETQYF. The CDR3 DNA follows: TGCGCCAGCAGCCAAGATCGCTACAGGGGGGGAGAGACCCAGTACTTC. The gene calls are TRBV4-1 and TRBJ2-5, with D possibly being TRBD1 (8 bases). The V end lost 0 bases, the J end lost 4 bases, and 15 bases lay between the germline ends. The germline CDR1 and CDR2 sequences are MGHRA and YSYEKL. The CDR3 is 16 residues long.

This clone was detected only a few times. The CDR3 loop is CASSLASVEDTQYF. CDR3 nucleotide sequence: TGTGCCAGCAGCTTAGCTAGCGTGGAAGATACGCAGTATTTT. J is TRBJ2-3 and V is TRBV7-6, with D possibly being TRBD2 (5 bases). V dropped 0 bases and J dropped 5 bases, with 9 bases sitting between them. This CDR3 comprises 14 residues. Germline CDR1 reads SGHVS; CDR2 reads FNYEAQ.

The rearrangement links TRBV4-2 to TRBJ2-1; 9 bases align to TRBD1. Germline lookup yields CDR1 LGHNA and CDR2 YNFKEQ. The length of the CDR3 is 16 residues. Germline trimming cut 3 bases from V and 5 bases from J; bases unmatched to any gene: 8. The CDR3 nucleotides read TGTGCCAGCAGCCAGCCGGGACAGGGATTTGACAATGAGCAGTTCTTC. Amino acids: CASSQPGQGFDNEQFF.

The chain links TRBV6-6 to TRBJ1-2, with D unclear. Germline values: CDR1 MNHNY, CDR2 SVGAGI (reference sequence). The CDR3 contains 15 residues. The V gene lost 2 bases and the J gene lost 2 bases, with 12 bases spanning the gap. CDR3 nucleotides: TGTGCCAGCAGTTACGGTCCGGCGAACAACTATGGCTACACCTTC. Translated: CASSYGPANNYGYTF.

The rearrangement uses TRBV7-9 and TRBJ1-1; unclear D gene. The CDR3 extends over 13 amino acids. Germline V gene lookup returns CDR1 SEHNR and CDR2 FQNEAQ (reference sequence). Trimming pared 3 bases from V and 3 bases from J, leaving 8 bases between. The CDR3 reads CASSFGPYTEAFF. CDR3 bases: TGTGCCAGCAGCTTTGGCCCATACACTGAAGCTTTCTTT.

The chain employs TRBV10-3 and TRBJ2-5, with TRBD2 as a possible D gene (6 bases). The CDR3 has 18 residues. Germline V lookup: CDR1 ENHRY, CDR2 SYGVKD. V lost 3 bases, J lost 1 base, and 21 bases lay in between. The CDR3 DNA follows: TGTGCCATCAGTGATAGGTCGTCCGGAGGGGCGGTCCAAGAGACCCAGTACTTC. It specifies CAISDRSSGGAVQETQYF.

The chain couples TRBV6-5 to TRBJ2-2; the D gene is possibly TRBD1 (5 bases). The CDR3 totals 14 residues. Trimming shortened V by 4 bases and J by 0 bases, and 6 bases separated the two germline ends. The germline V gene has CDR1 MNHEY and CDR2 SVGAGI. This chain's CDR3 is CASSSTANTGELFF. The CDR3 DNA sequence: TGTGCCAGCAGTTCGACAGCGAACACCGGGGAGCTGTTTTTT.

The V gene is TRBV14, the J gene TRBJ2-5, with D unresolved. Trimming pared 0 bases from V and 5 bases from J, leaving 10 bases between. The CDR3 runs to 14 residues. Germline CDR1 reads SGHDN; CDR2 reads FVKESK. CDR3 residues: CASSQEYDMETQYF. In DNA, the CDR3 is TGTGCCAGCAGCCAAGAGTACGACATGGAGACCCAGTACTTC.

This clone was found a few times. The genes are TRBV29-1 and TRBJ2-1, with TRBD2 matching 11 bases. CDR3 length equals 16 residues. J gave up 0 bases and V 4 bases, and 5 bases lay outside the gene matches. CDR1 is SQVTM, CDR2 ANQGSEA, per germline. CDR3 amino acids: CSVALAGESSYNEQFF. CDR3 in DNA: TGCAGCGTTGCACTAGCGGGGGAAAGCTCCTACAATGAGCAGTTCTTC.

The chain recombines TRBV7-9 with TRBJ1-1; 7 bases fit TRBD1. Germline V gene sequence: CDR1 SEHNR, CDR2 FQNEAQ (reference sequence). The CDR3 is 13 residues long. The J segment lost 8 bases and the V segment lost 1 base, leaving 4 bases of the junction unmatched. The CDR3 loop is CASSLGQGNEAFF. The CDR3 bases are TGTGCCAGCAGCTTAGGACAGGGCAACGAAGCTTTCTTT.

V gene TRBV7-3 combines with J gene TRBJ2-5; no firm D call. V lost 2 bases to trimming and J lost 5 bases, with 12 bases between them. Germline V lookup: CDR1 SGHTA, CDR2 FQGTGA. This CDR3 is built from 14 residues. The CDR3 loop reads CASSLGVEGETQYF. The CDR3 nucleotides are TGTGCCAGCAGCTTAGGGGTAGAAGGGGAGACCCAGTACTTC.

The chain employs TRBV27 and TRBJ1-5; tentatively, D is TRBD1 (5 bases). This CDR3 is 17 amino acids long. V lost 7 bases to trimming and J lost 1 base, with 20 bases between them. Germline V gene sequence: CDR1 MNHEY, CDR2 SMNVEV (reference sequence). The chain's CDR3 is CASTKPRVRLSNQPQHF. CDR3 in DNA: TGTGCCAGCACCAAACCCAGGGTTAGGCTGAGCAATCAGCCCCAGCATTTT.

This rearrangement joins TRBV5-1 to TRBJ2-7; a possible D gene is TRBD1 (5 bases). The CDR3 contains 16 residues. V dropped 4 bases and J dropped 0 bases, with 17 bases sitting between them. Per germline, CDR1 SGHRS and CDR2 YFSETQ. CDR3 nucleotides: TGCGCCAGCAGCCTCAAAAGGGCGCAGGGCTCCTACGAGCAGTACTTC. Amino acid sequence: CASSLKRAQGSYEQYF.

V usage is TRBV4-1 and J usage is TRBJ2-7; 9 bases fit TRBD1. Germline CDR1 and CDR2: MGHRA and YSYEKL. The CDR3 is 16 amino acids. V trimming: 4 bases; J trimming: 0 bases; junction bases outside the gene matches: 7. This CDR3 reads CASSPTSDRGSYEQYF. CDR3 in DNA: TGCGCCAGCAGCCCCACCTCGGACAGGGGCTCCTACGAGCAGTACTTC.

This rearrangement joins TRBV7-9 to TRBJ1-1, with TRBD1 matching over 7 bases. Germline assignment: CDR1 SEHNR and CDR2 FQNEAQ (reference sequence). V was clipped by 5 bases and J by 4 bases; unmatched bases: 7. CDR3 length: 14 amino acids. This CDR3 is CASSRSGGATEAFF. The CDR3 DNA sequence: TGTGCCAGCAGCCGCTCAGGGGGAGCCACTGAAGCTTTCTTT.

The genes are TRBV7-2 and TRBJ1-2, with a possible D match to TRBD1 (5 bases). The CDR3 totals 12 residues. The V gene's germline CDR1 is SGHTA and CDR2 FQGNSA. The V gene lost 4 bases and the J gene lost 8 bases, with 11 bases spanning the gap. The CDR3 is CASSSWGNGYTF. DNA of the CDR3: TGTGCCAGCAGCTCGTGGGGGAACGGCTACACCTTC.

This chain uses TRBV18 with TRBJ2-7; a possible D gene is TRBD2 (6 bases). Trimming pared 0 bases from V and 6 bases from J, leaving 15 bases between. Germline V CDR1 and CDR2: KGHSH, LQKENI. The CDR3 consists of 15 residues. CDR3 sequence: CASSPPEGRWVEQYF. In DNA form, the CDR3 reads TGTGCCAGCTCACCACCGGAGGGGAGGTGGGTCGAGCAGTACTTC.

This chain links TRBV7-8 with TRBJ2-5; D not resolved. Trimming took 1 base from V and 4 from J, leaving 13 bases between them. CDR3 length: 15 amino acids. The germline CDR1 and CDR2 sequences are SGHVS and FQNEAQ. The CDR3, as DNA: TGTGCCAGCAGCTTAGTAATGTCGGTTAGAGAGACCCAGTACTTC. Its translation: CASSLVMSVRETQYF.

Remarks on this clone: Other nucleotide sequences from this sample produce the same CDR3. V and J are TRBV7-9 and TRBJ1-5; D is unresolved. Germline CDR1 reads SEHNR; CDR2 reads FQNEAQ (reference sequence). The CDR3 is made up of 12 amino acids. Trimming removed 3 bases from V and 4 bases from J, with 4 bases in between. This chain's CDR3 is CASSFPNQPQHF. The CDR3 coding sequence is TGTGCCAGCAGCTTTCCGAATCAGCCCCAGCATTTT. The full variable domain, in which reference TRBV7-9 and TRBJ1-5 provide the parts outside the CDR3, is DTGVSQNPRHKITKRGQNVTFRCDPISEHNRLYWYRQTLGQGPEFLTYFQNEAQLEKSRLLSDRFSAERPKGSFSTLEIQRTEQGDSAMYLCASSFPNQPQHFGDGTRLSIL.

The rearrangement uses TRBV28 and TRBJ1-4, with 8 bases lining up with TRBD1. The ends lost 5 bases at V and 7 bases at J; junction bases unmatched: 6. Germline lookup yields CDR1 MDHEN and CDR2 SYDVKM. This CDR3 contains 14 residues. Written as DNA, the CDR3 is TGTGCCAGCAGTACAGGGGGGTTGGGTGAAAAACTGTTTTTT. Encoded protein: CASSTGGLGEKLFF.

The chain combines TRBV27 with TRBJ2-7, with 8 bases that match TRBD2. V was clipped by 1 base and J by 7 bases; unmatched bases: 15. Germline V gene lookup returns CDR1 MNHEY and CDR2 SMNVEV (reference sequence). This CDR3 spans 17 amino acids. For the CDR3, the DNA is TGTGCCAGCAGTTTATGGAGCCACAGGGAGGTAGCGGGGGAGCAGTACTTC. It is translated as CASSLWSHREVAGEQYF.

V and J are TRBV27 and TRBJ2-4; 7 nucleotides agree with TRBD2. V lost 7 bases and J lost 0; bases outside the gene matches: 9. Germline values: CDR1 MNHEY, CDR2 SMNVEV (reference sequence). This CDR3 spans 16 amino acids. The CDR3 DNA reads as TGTGCCAGCACGGGCCGGGAGGACCTAGCCAAAAACATTCAGTACTTC. It codes for CASTGREDLAKNIQYF.

This rearrangement joins TRBV21-1 to TRBJ2-1; the D call in the table, TRBD1, was not verified against the DNA. TRBV21-1 corresponds to a pseudogene. The CDR3 extends over 17 amino acids. This CDR3 reads CASSRAPGQGTDGEQFF. The CDR3 nucleotides are TGTGCCAGCAGCAGGGCCCCGGGACAGGGGACGGACGGTGAGCAGTTCTTC.

This clone was observed a few times. J is TRBJ2-7 and V is TRBV2; D possibly corresponds to TRBD2 (5 bases). Germline assignment: CDR1 SNHLY and CDR2 FYNNEI. The CDR3 contains 14 residues. The V end lost 4 bases, the J end lost 2 bases, and 12 bases lay between the germline ends. Here the CDR3 reads CASSAASSAYEQYF. As DNA, the CDR3 is TGTGCCAGCAGTGCTGCTAGCAGTGCCTACGAGCAGTACTTC.

This sequence joins TRBV27 and TRBJ2-5, with 7 nucleotides matching TRBD1. J lost 2 bases, V lost 5 bases, and 2 bases had no gene match. The CDR3 extends over 13 amino acids. The germline V gene has CDR1 MNHEY and CDR2 SMNVEV (reference sequence). The CDR3 DNA is TGTGCCAGCAGTATCAGGGGGCAAGAGACCCAGTACTTC. Its translation is CASSIRGQETQYF.

This clone was recorded a few times. The V call is TRBV11-3, the J call TRBJ2-3; D gene ambiguous. The ends were cut back, 5 bases at V and 3 bases at J, with 6 bases in the middle. CDR1 and CDR2 from the germline V gene are SGHNT and YENEEA. CDR3 length: 12 residues. CDR3 residues: CASSNQTDTQYF. CDR3 DNA sequence: TGTGCCAGCAGCAATCAGACAGATACGCAGTATTTT.

This clone was observed a few times. The rearrangement uses TRBV29-1 and TRBJ1-1; TRBD1 is a possible D gene (6 bases). V lost 1 base, J lost 7 bases, and 19 bases lay in between. Germline CDR1 reads SQVTM; CDR2 reads ANQGSEA. This CDR3 contains 15 residues. The chain's CDR3 is CSVEADFTGTLEAFF. The CDR3 DNA follows: TGCAGCGTTGAAGCTGACTTTACCGGGACACTTGAAGCTTTCTTT.

V gene TRBV5-4 combines with J gene TRBJ1-3; D ambiguous. This CDR3 has 14 residues. Trimming pared 5 bases from V and 7 bases from J, leaving 16 bases between. Germline CDR1 SGHNT, CDR2 YYREEE (reference sequence). CDR3 residues: CASSSRMEGNTIYF. The CDR3 nucleotides read TGTGCCAGCAGTTCCCGGATGGAGGGCAACACCATATATTTT.

The rearrangement uses TRBV18 and TRBJ1-2, with TRBD1 matching 9 bases. V was pared by 8 bases and J by 5 bases, with 9 bases of the junction left unmatched. CDR3 length: 14 residues. Germline CDR1 is KGHSH and CDR2 is LQKENI. CDR3 region: CASARDRESYGYTF. CDR3 in DNA: TGTGCCAGCGCTCGGGACAGGGAATCTTATGGCTACACCTTC. Using reference TRBV18 and TRBJ1-2 for the parts outside the CDR3, the full variable domain is NAGVMQNPRHLVRRRGQEARLRCSPMKGHSHVYWYRQLPEEGLKFMVYLQKENIIDESGMPKERFSAEFPKEGPSILRIQQVVRGDSAAYFCASARDRESYGYTFGSGTRLTVV.